A single sample is the source of the 31 T cell receptor beta chains below, sequenced in a study of OX40 agonist ivuxolimab in advanced cancers. Generated by immunoSEQ multiplex PCR, the TCRdb table keeps only in-frame clones and is missing some. This sample has about 79,000 clones; about 89% occur once, and the top ten carry 10% to 15%. This specimen consisted of CD4+ or CD8+ T cells sorted from blood, obtained in a trial of the OX40 agonist ivuxolimab. Source of these receptors: an adult with an advanced solid tumor such as melanoma, head and neck, liver or kidney cancer.

J is TRBJ1-1 and V is TRBV7-2; D remains ambiguous. Trimming shortened V by 5 bases and J by 4 bases, and 23 bases separated the two germline ends. CDR1 and CDR2 (germline): SGHTA, FQGNSA. The CDR3 contains 17 residues. The CDR3 coding sequence is TGTGCCAGCAGCGTAGGAAGTGGTGGCGCCCCTGGCACTGAAGCTTTCTTT. It codes for CASSVGSGGAPGTEAFF.

The J gene is TRBJ2-1, the V gene TRBV6-6; TRBD2 agrees at 9 bases. The CDR3 spans 15 residues. Unmatched junction bases numbered 9, after V lost 4 bases and J lost 8 bases. Germline CDR1 MNHNY, CDR2 SVGAGI (reference sequence). The CDR3 nucleotides are TGTGCCAGCAGTTCTCCGGGACTAGCTAGCCATGAGCAGTTCTTC. The encoded protein is CASSSPGLASHEQFF.

The V and J genes are TRBV19 and TRBJ2-1; no definite D call. Germline CDR1 LNHDA, CDR2 SQIVND (reference sequence). The CDR3 contains 13 residues. Trimming removed 4 bases at V and 10 bases at J, with 14 bases between. This CDR3 reads CASSTPAPPEQFF. Written as DNA, the CDR3 is TGTGCCAGTAGTACCCCCGCCCCCCCGGAGCAGTTCTTC.

This chain uses TRBV10-1 with TRBJ2-2, with 10 positions matching TRBD2. The junction had 3 bases not matched to a gene; V was cut back by 10 bases and J by 4 bases. The germline V gene encodes CDR1 WNHNN and CDR2 SYGVQD (reference sequence). The CDR3 length is 13 residues. The CDR3 DNA is TGCGCCACCTCTAGCGGGAGCACCGGGGAGCTGTTTTTT. It codes for CATSSGSTGELFF.

CDR3 coding DNA: TGTGCCAGCAGTTTCCCAGGCACCGGGGAGCTGTTTTTT. It translates to CASSFPGTGELFF. This rearrangement joins TRBV6-5 to TRBJ2-2; D gene ambiguous. CDR1 and CDR2 from the germline V gene are MNHEY and SVGAGI. The CDR3 consists of 13 residues. V was cut by 4 bases and J by 4 bases, with 7 bases left in between.

The chain uses TRBV9 and TRBJ2-2; the D call may be TRBD1 or TRBD2 (5 bases each). The CDR3 extends over 12 amino acids. Deletions cut 2 bases from V and 11 bases from J, with 10 bases between. Germline V gives CDR1 SGDLS, CDR2 YYNGEE. CDR3 DNA: TGTGCCAGCAGCGTCCCTGGGGGTGAGCTGTTTTTT. This sequence encodes CASSVPGGELFF.

This clone was detected only a few times. V usage is TRBV19 and J usage is TRBJ1-5, with D perhaps matching TRBD1 (5 bases). This CDR3 spans 15 amino acids. The V end was cut by 2 bases, the J end by 3 bases, with 11 bases between. The V gene's germline CDR1 is LNHDA and CDR2 SQIVND (reference sequence). CDR3 nucleotide sequence: TGTGCCAGTAGTATATGGTCAGGGAACAATCAGCCCCAGCATTTT. Residues: CASSIWSGNNQPQHF. The whole variable domain, remainder taken from reference TRBV19 and TRBJ1-5, is DGGITQSPKYLFRKEGQNVTLSCEQNLNHDAMYWYRQDPGQGLRLIYYSQIVNDFQKGDIAEGYSVSREKKESFPLTVTSAQKNPTAFYLCASSIWSGNNQPQHFGDGTRLSIL.

CDR3: CASTTASEQFF. Here the CDR3 DNA reads TGCGCCAGCACAACGGCGAGTGAGCAGTTCTTC. This chain links TRBV5-1 with TRBJ2-1; D is undetermined. The CDR3 spans 11 residues. Trimming removed 6 bases at V and 9 bases at J, with 10 bases between. CDR1 is SGHRS, CDR2 YFSETQ, per germline.

This clone came up a few times. The chain combines TRBV5-6 with TRBJ2-7; D perhaps matches TRBD2 (6 bases). There are 17 residues in the CDR3. Trimming removed 0 bases from V and 2 bases from J, with 18 bases in between. Germline V gives CDR1 SGHDT, CDR2 YYEEEE. The CDR3 spells CASSLGVAGTYTYEQYF. In DNA form, the CDR3 reads TGTGCCAGCAGCTTGGGTGTGGCCGGGACTTATACCTACGAGCAGTACTTC.

The J gene is TRBJ2-5, the V gene TRBV4-2; D gene ambiguous. The CDR3 has 13 residues. Trimming cost V 1 base and J 3 bases, with 6 bases left between them. Germline V gene data show CDR1 as LGHNA and CDR2 as YNFKEQ. The CDR3 reads CASSQGSEETQYF. The CDR3 region has the DNA TGTGCCAGCAGCCAAGGGTCAGAAGAGACCCAGTACTTC.

The chain uses TRBV9 and TRBJ2-1; 8 nucleotides agree with TRBD2. The germline CDR1 and CDR2 sequences are SGDLS and YYNGEE. CDR3 size: 15 residues. V trimming: 3 bases; J trimming: 7 bases; junction bases outside the gene matches: 9. The CDR3 is CASSATTSGGNEQFF. The CDR3 bases are TGTGCCAGCAGCGCAACTACTAGCGGTGGAAATGAGCAGTTCTTC.

This clone was seen a single time. This chain connects TRBV19 to TRBJ2-7; TRBD1 matches at 10 bases. The trim removed 4 bases at V and 3 bases at J, leaving 3 bases unmatched. The germline gives CDR1 LNHDA, CDR2 SQIVND (reference sequence). This CDR3 spans 14 amino acids. Here the CDR3 DNA reads TGTGCCAGTAGTAGCCGGGACAGGGGCTACGAGCAGTACTTC. Protein product: CASSSRDRGYEQYF.

The sample holds a few counts of this clone. The CDR3 is CASSIKIETGQFF. The CDR3 nucleotides are TGTGCCAGTAGTATTAAAATCGAGACAGGGCAGTTTTTT. The rearrangement joins TRBV19 to TRBJ1-4; TRBD1 matches 7 bases. The ends lost 3 bases at V and 16 bases at J; junction bases unmatched: 11. The V gene's germline CDR1 is LNHDA and CDR2 SQIVND (reference sequence). This CDR3 is 13 amino acids long.

The chain uses TRBV13 and TRBJ2-3; a possible D gene is TRBD2 (5 bases). The V gene's germline CDR1 is PRHDT and CDR2 FYEKMQ (reference sequence). The V end lost 2 bases, the J end lost 1 base, and 13 bases lay between the germline ends. This CDR3 contains 16 residues. The CDR3 loop reads CASSLLSGKGTDTQYF. The DNA of the CDR3 is TGTGCCAGCAGCTTATTATCCGGGAAGGGCACAGATACGCAGTATTTT. The full variable domain, its missing parts supplied by reference TRBV13 and TRBJ2-3, is AAGVIQSPRHLIKEKRETATLKCYPIPRHDTVYWYQQGPGQDPQFLISFYEKMQSDKGSIPDRFSAQQFSDYHSELNMSSLELGDSALYFCASSLLSGKGTDTQYFGPGTRLTVL.

V gene TRBV9 combines with J gene TRBJ2-3; D is unresolved. The CDR3 covers 12 residues. Germline CDR1 is SGDLS and CDR2 is YYNGEE. V was shortened by 3 bases and J by 2 bases, with 4 bases between the two germline ends. DNA for the CDR3: TGTGCCAGCAGCGCAATCACAGATACGCAGTATTTT. Translating it yields CASSAITDTQYF.

This clone was seen a few times. V usage is TRBV5-1 and J usage is TRBJ2-1, with D perhaps TRBD2 (6 bases). This CDR3 spans 15 amino acids. The V gene lost 2 bases and the J gene lost 7 bases, with 16 bases spanning the gap. Germline-derived CDR1 and CDR2 are SGHRS and YFSETQ. The CDR3 DNA sequence: TGCGCCAGCAGCTTCAGACTAGAGTCGGTAAATGAGCAGTTCTTC. Amino acids: CASSFRLESVNEQFF.

The rearrangement links TRBV7-2 to TRBJ2-5, with 12 bases identical to TRBD2. The CDR3 length is 16 residues. V lost 1 base to trimming and J lost 5 bases; unmatched junction nucleotides: 5. CDR1 and CDR2 (germline): SGHTA, FQGNSA. The CDR3: CASSLVLAGGRETQYF. CDR3 DNA: TGTGCCAGCAGCTTAGTCCTAGCGGGAGGGCGGGAGACCCAGTACTTC.

V and J are TRBV10-3 and TRBJ2-7; 11 bases agree with TRBD2. The CDR3 has 15 residues. Losses at the gene ends were 4 bases for V and 2 bases for J; bases not matched to a gene: 4. Germline CDR1 ENHRY, CDR2 SYGVKD. The CDR3 region is CAISGGTSGTYEQYF. CDR3 in DNA: TGTGCCATCAGTGGGGGGACTAGCGGCACCTACGAGCAGTACTTC.

The chain joins TRBV28 to TRBJ2-7; D is ambiguous. Germline-derived CDR1 and CDR2 are MDHEN and SYDVKM. The CDR3 extends over 13 amino acids. Trimming stripped 9 bases from V and 0 bases from J, with 12 bases between. The CDR3, as DNA: TGTGCCAGTAAGGACGGAGTCTCCTACGAGCAGTACTTC. This translates into CASKDGVSYEQYF.

The chain recombines TRBV28 with TRBJ2-5; TRBD1 or TRBD2 may be the D gene (6 bases each). Trimming left V 6 bases short and J 2 bases short, with 16 bases between. This CDR3 has 15 residues. CDR1 MDHEN and CDR2 SYDVKM come from the germline V gene. CDR3 coding DNA: TGTGCCAGCAGCCTTAGCGGTAGGGGGCAAGAGACCCAGTACTTC. It translates to CASSLSGRGQETQYF.

The rearrangement links TRBV5-1 to TRBJ2-7; D is unresolved. Germline CDR1 and CDR2: SGHRS and YFSETQ. The length of the CDR3 is 13 residues. Trimming left V 0 bases short and J 4 bases short, with 8 bases between. The CDR3 protein is CASSLGGFYEQYF. As DNA, the CDR3 is TGCGCCAGCAGCTTGGGCGGATTTTACGAGCAGTACTTC.

The chain is built from TRBV4-1 and TRBJ1-1; D gene ambiguous. Germline V gives CDR1 MGHRA, CDR2 YSYEKL. V was pared by 0 bases and J by 1 base, with 12 bases between. There are 16 residues in the CDR3. The CDR3 nucleotides read TGCGCCAGCAGCCAAGATCGGACTACCCAGAACACTGAAGCTTTCTTT. Translated: CASSQDRTTQNTEAFF.

The genes are TRBV19 and TRBJ2-3, with D possibly TRBD2 on 6 matching bases. The V and J ends lost 7 bases and 2 bases respectively, with 16 bases between them. This CDR3 is 15 amino acids long. CDR1 is LNHDA and CDR2 is SQIVND in the germline V gene (reference sequence). CDR3 in amino acids: CASTWGGASTDTQYF. The CDR3 DNA reads TGTGCCAGTACCTGGGGCGGGGCGTCCACAGATACGCAGTATTTT.

The chain links TRBV10-1 to TRBJ2-3, with D perhaps being TRBD1 or TRBD2 (6 bases each). Germline lookup yields CDR1 WNHNN and CDR2 SYGVQD (reference sequence). The CDR3 is made up of 16 amino acids. The V end lost 5 bases, the J end lost 4 bases, and 19 bases lay between the germline ends. The CDR3 spells CASSSLYREVADTQYF. The DNA for the CDR3 is TGCGCCAGCAGTTCCCTCTACAGGGAGGTCGCAGATACGCAGTATTTT.

The chain recombines TRBV6-1 with TRBJ1-3; 9 bases align to TRBD1. The V gene's germline CDR1 is MNHNS and CDR2 SASEGT. With V trimmed by 6 bases and J by 3 bases, 3 bases remained unmatched. The CDR3 is 14 residues long. CDR3 residues: CASSVGQGGNTIYF. CDR3 nucleotide sequence: TGTGCCAGCAGCGTGGGACAGGGTGGAAACACCATATATTTT.

This clone was recorded once. J is TRBJ2-7 and V is TRBV5-5; 10 nucleotides match TRBD2. Germline trimming cut 1 base from V and 2 bases from J; bases unmatched to any gene: 12. The V gene's germline CDR1 is SGHKS and CDR2 YYEKEE (reference sequence). The CDR3 totals 18 residues. The CDR3: CASSLRFGSGRAPYEQYF. Here the CDR3 DNA reads TGTGCCAGCAGCTTGAGGTTTGGAAGCGGGAGGGCCCCCTACGAGCAGTACTTC.

V gene TRBV7-2 combines with J gene TRBJ2-5; D remains ambiguous. V gave up 6 bases and J gave up 7 bases, with 9 bases separating them. Germline V gives CDR1 SGHTA, CDR2 FQGNSA. The CDR3 is 11 residues long. The CDR3 DNA is TGTGCCAGCAGTTCTTTGTGGACCCAGTACTTC. Protein: CASSSLWTQYF.

The rearrangement uses TRBV7-6 and TRBJ2-6; 10 positions match TRBD1. Trimming at V came to 5 bases and at J to 3 bases, leaving 13 bases not matched to a gene. Germline CDR1 reads SGHVS; CDR2 reads FNYEAQ. The CDR3 is 19 amino acids. CDR3: CASSGDRGSEGGGANVLTF. In DNA, the CDR3 is TGTGCCAGCAGCGGGGACAGGGGATCGGAGGGTGGTGGGGCCAACGTCCTGACTTTC.

The chain recombines TRBV27 with TRBJ2-7; D uncertain. Trimming left V 3 bases short and J 1 base short, with 7 bases between. Per germline, CDR1 MNHEY and CDR2 SMNVEV (reference sequence). This CDR3 contains 13 residues. The CDR3 reads CASSLAPSYEQYF. The DNA of the CDR3 is TGTGCCAGCAGTTTGGCACCTTCCTACGAGCAGTACTTC.

The chain links TRBV4-1 to TRBJ2-3, with TRBD2 matching over 9 bases. The CDR3 extends over 17 amino acids. V gave up 4 bases and J gave up 4 bases; unmatched junction bases: 12. The germline V gene encodes CDR1 MGHRA and CDR2 YSYEKL. CDR3 sequence reads: CASSPRLVAGAPDTQYF. The DNA for the CDR3 is TGCGCCAGCAGCCCGCGTTTAGTAGCGGGAGCCCCAGATACGCAGTATTTT.

This clone was detected only a few times. V gene TRBV7-3 combines with J gene TRBJ2-4; D unclear. The CDR3 covers 11 residues. V was clipped by 5 bases and J by 8 bases, with 7 bases between them. Per germline, CDR1 SGHTA and CDR2 FQGTGA. The CDR3 sequence is CASSNGDIQYF. CDR3 in DNA: TGTGCCAGCAGCAATGGCGACATTCAGTACTTC. Full variable domain (outside the CDR3, taken from reference TRBV7-3 and TRBJ2-4): GAGVSQTPSNKVTEKGKYVELRCDPISGHTALYWYRQSLGQGPEFLIYFQGTGAADDSGLPNDRFFAVRPEGSVSTLKIQRTERGDSAVYLCASSNGDIQYFGAGTRLSVL.